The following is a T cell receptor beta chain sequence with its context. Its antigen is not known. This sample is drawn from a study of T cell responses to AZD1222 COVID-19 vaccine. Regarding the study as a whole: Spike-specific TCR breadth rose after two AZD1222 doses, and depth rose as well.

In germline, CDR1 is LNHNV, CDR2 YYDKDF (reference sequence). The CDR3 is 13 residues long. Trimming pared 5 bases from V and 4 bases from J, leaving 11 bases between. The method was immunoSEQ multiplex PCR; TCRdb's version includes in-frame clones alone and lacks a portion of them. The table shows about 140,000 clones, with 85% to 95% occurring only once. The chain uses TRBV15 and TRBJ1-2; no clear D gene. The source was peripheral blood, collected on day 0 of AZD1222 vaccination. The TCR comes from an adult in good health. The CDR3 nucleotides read TGTGCCACCAGCCCAGTAGGAATCTATGGCTACACCTTC. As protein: CATSPVGIYGYTF.